This entry lists 8 T cell receptor beta chains sequenced from one sample in a study of identical twins (dated by TCRdb to 2016 to 2017). Libraries were made using 5' RACE. Instrument used: Illumina HiSeq 2000. TCRdb reprocessing: public reads trimmed at Q25 with fastp, clones called with MiXCR, in-frame beta chains kept. Merged by CDR3 protein, the rows form single entries marked with the most common genes and DNA. This sample comprises 350,000 to 500,000 distinct CDR3 sequences, approximately 17% of them detected only once. 9.5% to 15% of the sample goes to the ten largest clones. Sequenced sample: naive T cells sorted from blood. This specimen's cell subset or site label, per the study, means: cells isolated with a human naive T-cell isolation kit. These receptors came from a man aged 45 to 65 in good health.

This clonotype was recorded at least ten times. This chain joins TRBV4-3 and TRBJ1-2; D unresolved. This CDR3 spans 15 amino acids. The germline V and J ends were trimmed by 1 base and 3 bases, with 12 bases remaining between them. The V gene's germline CDR1 is LGHNA and CDR2 YSLEER. Written as DNA, the CDR3 is TGCGCCAGCAGCCAAGTGGTGGAAGGATACTATGGCTACACCTTC. Residues: CASSQVVEGYYGYTF.

This clonotype showed up many times. J is TRBJ2-5 and V is TRBV12-3 or TRBV12-4; D possibly corresponds to TRBD1 (6 bases). The CDR3 covers 14 residues. V lost 7 bases, J lost 4 bases, and 16 bases lay in between. The CDR3 DNA sequence: TGTGCCAGCACCATAAAAGGGGGTTCAGAGACCCAGTACTTC. Amino acid sequence: CASTIKGGSETQYF.

J is TRBJ2-2 and V is TRBV7-9; the D gene is possibly TRBD1 (5 bases). The CDR3 spans 16 residues. Trimming shortened V by 5 bases and J by 6 bases, and 19 bases separated the two germline ends. Germline V gene lookup returns CDR1 SEHNR and CDR2 FQNEAQ (reference sequence). Here the CDR3 reads CASSPDISLVAGELFF. The CDR3, as DNA: TGTGCCAGCAGCCCGGACATATCCCTAGTGGCCGGGGAGCTGTTTTTT. The whole variable domain, filled in from reference TRBV7-9 and TRBJ2-2, reads DTGVSQNPRHKITKRGQNVTFRCDPISEHNRLYWYRQTLGQGPEFLTYFQNEAQLEKSRLLSDRFSAERPKGSFSTLEIQRTEQGDSAMYLCASSPDISLVAGELFFGEGSRLTVL.

This clonotype has more than one count but fewer than ten. The rearrangement links TRBV27 to TRBJ2-3; D may be TRBD1 or TRBD2 (7 bases each). Germline lookup yields CDR1 MNHEY and CDR2 SMNVEV (reference sequence). The CDR3 loop spans 14 amino acids. Deletions cut 2 bases from V and 8 bases from J, with 14 bases between. The CDR3 coding sequence is TGTGCCAGCAGTTTAGGGGCCAGGGGGGGTACGCAGTATTTT. Translation: CASSLGARGGTQYF.

The sample holds many counts of this clonotype. The J gene is TRBJ1-6, the V gene TRBV5-1; D might be TRBD1 (5 bases). V lost 0 bases and J 10 bases, leaving 17 bases between the germline ends. Looked up from germline, CDR1 is SGHRS and CDR2 is YFSETQ. This CDR3 has 16 residues. The CDR3 DNA sequence: TGCGCCAGCAGCTTGGCCGTCGACAGATCCTCGTCACCCCTCCACTTT. Protein product: CASSLAVDRSSSPLHF.

In this sample, this clonotype turned up once. The chain is built from TRBV7-6 and TRBJ2-1; 10 positions match TRBD2. Germline V lookup: CDR1 SGHVS, CDR2 FNYEAQ. This CDR3 has 18 residues. Germline trimming cut 0 bases from V and 8 bases from J; bases unmatched to any gene: 13. The CDR3 bases are TGTGCCAGCAGCTTAGCGCCTAGCGGGAGCCCCGGAGCCGATGAGCAGTTCTTC. It encodes CASSLAPSGSPGADEQFF.

This clonotype turned up a few times. This chain uses TRBV28 with TRBJ2-6; D remains unclear. The germline V gene has CDR1 MDHEN and CDR2 SYDVKM. The CDR3 spans 15 residues. Between the trimmed V and J ends, which lost 3 bases and 1 base, there was a span of 7 bases. The CDR3: CASSLLRSGANVLTF. The CDR3 region has the DNA TGTGCCAGCAGTTTGTTGAGGTCTGGGGCCAACGTCCTGACTTTC.

The chain carries TRBV3-1 and TRBJ2-7; D not certain. This CDR3 is 13 amino acids long. V was trimmed by 1 base and J by 2 bases, leaving 6 bases between them. Germline assignment: CDR1 LGHDT and CDR2 YNNKEL (reference sequence). CDR3 DNA sequence: TGTGCCAGCAGCCAAGTGTCGCCCTACGAGCAGTACTTC. Encoded protein: CASSQVSPYEQYF.